The entry below describes one T cell receptor (beta chain). These data come from a study of OX40 agonist ivuxolimab in advanced cancers. Clones were read by immunoSEQ multiplex PCR, and TCRdb kept only the in-frame ones, dropping some. The data show roughly 30,000 clones, around nine tenths seen once. V lost 0 bases to trimming and J lost 0 bases, with 6 bases between them. CDR3 size: 15 residues. CDR1 is MGHRA and CDR2 is YSYEKL in the germline V gene. This chain joins TRBV4-1 and TRBJ1-5; D gene ambiguous. Sequenced here: CD4+ or CD8+ T cells sorted from blood, sampled in a trial of the OX40 agonist ivuxolimab. This receptor was identified in an adult with an advanced solid tumor such as melanoma, head and neck, liver or kidney cancer. The CDR3 DNA reads TGCGCCAGCAGCCAAGAGCCATATAGCAATCAGCCCCAGCATTTT. It encodes CASSQEPYSNQPQHF.